One and the same sample provided the 28 T cell receptor beta chains below, sequenced in a study of chemoradiotherapy in HPV16-positive cancers. Produced via immunoSEQ multiplex PCR; TCRdb's table is partial and in-frame only. The sample has under 85,000 clones, roughly 90% seen once. Sequencing used blood, obtained from a patient who underwent chemoradiotherapy. The source of these receptors is a human donor with HPV-associated anogenital cancer.

This chain joins TRBV6-5 and TRBJ1-4; unclear D gene. CDR1 and CDR2 (germline): MNHEY, SVGAGI. Trimming removed 7 bases at V and 2 bases at J, with 11 bases between. This CDR3 comprises 14 residues. The DNA of the CDR3 is TGTGCCAGCACCCCGGGCCCGACTAATGAAAAACTGTTTTTT. Amino acids: CASTPGPTNEKLFF.

V gene TRBV28 combines with J gene TRBJ2-3; the D is unclear. This CDR3 comprises 11 residues. Deletions cut 6 bases from V and 6 bases from J, with 7 bases between. Germline V CDR1 and CDR2: MDHEN, SYDVKM. Here the CDR3 DNA reads TGTGCCAGCAGGGGTGGCGATACGCAGTATTTT. It translates to CASRGGDTQYF.

The chain couples TRBV18 to TRBJ1-3; no definite D call. Trimming removed 1 base from V and 7 bases from J, with 14 bases in between. CDR1 and CDR2 (germline): KGHSH, LQKENI. The CDR3 length is 15 residues. DNA for the CDR3: TGTGCCAGCTCACCACTCGGTTCACCGGGCAACACCATATATTTT. Its protein product is CASSPLGSPGNTIYF.

This clone was seen a single time. The V call is TRBV27, the J call TRBJ2-2; 7 positions agree with TRBD1. Germline trimming cut 3 bases from V and 4 bases from J; bases unmatched to any gene: 5. This CDR3 spans 15 amino acids. Germline V gene lookup returns CDR1 MNHEY and CDR2 SMNVEV (reference sequence). The CDR3 protein is CASSLTTGFTGELFF. The CDR3 DNA is TGTGCCAGCAGTTTGACGACAGGGTTCACCGGGGAGCTGTTTTTT.

CDR3 sequence: CSVQPQREGLDTQYF. The DNA of the CDR3 is TGCAGCGTTCAGCCCCAGCGGGAGGGTTTGGATACGCAGTATTTT. The chain is built from TRBV29-1 and TRBJ2-3, with 10 positions matching TRBD2. This CDR3 has 15 amino acids. The ends lost 5 bases at V and 6 bases at J; junction bases unmatched: 11. Germline CDR1 SQVTM, CDR2 ANQGSEA.

The J gene is TRBJ1-3, the V gene TRBV28; D uncertain. The CDR3 extends over 11 amino acids. Germline assignment: CDR1 MDHEN and CDR2 SYDVKM. Trimming cost V 1 base and J 6 bases, with 1 base left between them. The CDR3: CASSLSNTIYF. Here the CDR3 DNA reads TGTGCCAGCAGTTTATCAAACACCATATATTTT.

This clone was recorded once. The J gene is TRBJ1-4, the V gene TRBV7-9, with no clear D. CDR3 length: 13 amino acids. The V end lost 5 bases, the J end lost 8 bases, and 12 bases lay between the germline ends. Germline V CDR1 and CDR2: SEHNR, FQNEAQ (reference sequence). The CDR3 loop is CASSPAAGEKLFF. The CDR3, as DNA: TGTGCCAGCAGCCCAGCGGCCGGGGAAAAACTGTTTTTT.

The rearrangement joins TRBV10-3 to TRBJ2-6; D not certain. The germline gives CDR1 ENHRY, CDR2 SYGVKD. The CDR3 is 14 residues long. V was clipped by 4 bases and J by 1 base, with 5 bases between them. Written as DNA, the CDR3 is TGTGCCATCAGTGCCCTTTCTGGGGCCAACGTCCTGACTTTC. It encodes CAISALSGANVLTF.

V gene TRBV28 combines with J gene TRBJ1-2; TRBD1 is a possible D gene (5 bases). CDR3 length equals 15 residues. Germline-derived CDR1 and CDR2 are MDHEN and SYDVKM. Trimming removed 6 bases at V and 4 bases at J, with 18 bases between. The DNA for the CDR3 is TGTGCCAGCAGAGGAAGGGCAGGGTGGGGCTATGGCTACACCTTC. Translating it yields CASRGRAGWGYGYTF.

This clone was counted a single time. V usage is TRBV6-5 and J usage is TRBJ2-1; D unclear. Trimming cost V 2 bases and J 10 bases, with 12 bases left between them. This CDR3 has 13 residues. Germline loops: CDR1 MNHEY, CDR2 SVGAGI. The CDR3 region has the DNA TGTGCCAGCAGTTACATCCCCACCGGGGAGCAGTTCTTC. Amino acid sequence: CASSYIPTGEQFF.

The V and J genes are TRBV5-8 and TRBJ2-1, with 9 bases identical to TRBD1. The CDR3 covers 16 residues. V trimming: 7 bases; J trimming: 9 bases; junction bases outside the gene matches: 17. Germline V CDR1 and CDR2: SGHTS, YDEGEE. CDR3 sequence reads: CASGLLPQTGGSEQFF. The CDR3 bases are TGTGCCAGCGGATTACTTCCTCAAACAGGGGGCAGTGAGCAGTTCTTC.

This clone was seen a single time. One end of the junction does not line up with germline, which may come from a read error. This chain uses TRBV7-2 with TRBJ1-3; D is unresolved. Germline CDR1 SGHTA, CDR2 FQGNSA. The CDR3 runs 16 residues. This CDR3 reads CASSLAAIFSGNTIYF. In DNA, the CDR3 is TGTGCCAGCAGCCTAGCGGCGATATTCTCTGGAAACACCATATATTTT.

The chain couples TRBV7-9 to TRBJ2-2; no reliable D call. In germline, CDR1 is SEHNR, CDR2 FQNEAQ (reference sequence). There are 14 residues in the CDR3. Trimming left V 5 bases short and J 5 bases short, with 12 bases between. CDR3 loop: CASSLPTQTGELFF. The CDR3 nucleotides read TGTGCCAGCAGCCTACCGACTCAAACCGGGGAGCTGTTTTTT.

This clone was recorded only once. This sequence joins TRBV7-9 and TRBJ2-7; 9 bases are a match to TRBD2. The J segment lost 0 bases and the V segment lost 5 bases, leaving 11 bases of the junction unmatched. The CDR3 has 17 amino acids. The germline V gene encodes CDR1 SEHNR and CDR2 FQNEAQ (reference sequence). The CDR3 spells CASSAEPGLAYSYEQYF. CDR3 DNA sequence: TGTGCCAGCAGCGCTGAGCCGGGACTAGCATACTCCTACGAGCAGTACTTC.

The rearrangement uses TRBV19 and TRBJ2-2, with 10 positions matching TRBD1. CDR3 length equals 16 residues. After removal of 4 bases from V and 3 bases from J, the junction contained 5 bases not matched to a gene. CDR1 LNHDA and CDR2 SQIVND come from the germline V gene (reference sequence). The CDR3 DNA follows: TGTGCCAGTAGTAGGTTCGGGACAGGGGACACCGGGGAGCTGTTTTTT. This encodes CASSRFGTGDTGELFF.

This chain links TRBV7-9 with TRBJ2-3; D is undetermined. This CDR3 has 11 residues. Trimming removed 7 bases from V and 3 bases from J, with 5 bases in between. CDR1 and CDR2 from the germline V gene are SEHNR and FQNEAQ (reference sequence). CDR3 in DNA: TGTGCCAGCACCTATACAGATACGCAGTATTTT. Translated: CASTYTDTQYF.

The gene calls are TRBV5-1 and TRBJ1-4; D is unclear. Germline CDR1 is SGHRS and CDR2 is YFSETQ. Deletions cut 0 bases from V and 2 bases from J, with 11 bases between. The CDR3 runs to 16 residues. The CDR3 loop is CASSLGQRTTNEKLFF. In nucleotides, the CDR3 is TGCGCCAGCAGCTTGGGGCAGCGAACTACTAATGAAAAACTGTTTTTT.

This chain links TRBV11-2 with TRBJ2-5, with TRBD1 identical over 7 bases. The CDR3 has 18 residues. From germline, CDR1 is SGHAT and CDR2 FQNNGV. J lost 5 bases, V lost 1 base, and 16 bases had no gene match. CDR3 in amino acids: CASSLVGTEDSSRETQYF. The CDR3 region has the DNA TGTGCCAGCAGCTTAGTGGGGACAGAGGACAGCTCCCGGGAGACCCAGTACTTC.

With regard to this clone: Other nucleotide sequences from this sample produce the same CDR3. This chain joins TRBV5-1 and TRBJ1-2; D ambiguous. In germline, CDR1 is SGHRS, CDR2 YFSETQ. The CDR3 covers 15 residues. V dropped 0 bases and J dropped 0 bases, with 9 bases sitting between them. The CDR3 DNA sequence: TGCGCCAGCAGCTTGGAACCAGGAGCTAACTATGGCTACACCTTC. This encodes CASSLEPGANYGYTF. The full variable domain, completed using reference TRBV5-1 and TRBJ1-2, is KAGVTQTPRYLIKTRGQQVTLSCSPISGHRSVSWYQQTPGQGLQFLFEYFSETQRNKGNFPGRFSGRQFSNSRSEMNVSTLELGDSALYLCASSLEPGANYGYTFGSGTRLTVV.

The chain carries TRBV19 and TRBJ2-6; D is unresolved. The V end lost 3 bases, the J end lost 1 base, and 13 bases lay between the germline ends. The germline V gene encodes CDR1 LNHDA and CDR2 SQIVND (reference sequence). The CDR3 runs 17 residues. CDR3 sequence reads: CASSISTLGSGANVLTF. CDR3 nucleotide sequence: TGTGCCAGTAGTATTAGCACTTTGGGATCTGGGGCCAACGTCCTGACTTTC.

The chain is built from TRBV6-5 and TRBJ2-2; 12 nucleotides line up with TRBD1. Germline V gene data show CDR1 as MNHEY and CDR2 as SVGAGI. The CDR3 length is 15 residues. The V segment lost 6 bases and the J segment 3 bases; nucleotides outside the gene matches: 2. The CDR3 DNA follows: TGTGCCAGCAGGGGACAGGGGGCCCACACCGGGGAGCTGTTTTTT. Translating gives CASRGQGAHTGELFF.

V gene TRBV4-1 combines with J gene TRBJ2-3; D remains ambiguous. This CDR3 contains 12 residues. Germline V lookup: CDR1 MGHRA, CDR2 YSYEKL. Trimming took off 3 bases at V and 4 bases at J, with 5 bases between the two ends. CDR3 amino acids: CASSHQADTQYF. The DNA of the CDR3 is TGCGCCAGCAGCCATCAAGCAGATACGCAGTATTTT.

There are a few counts of this clone. The chain joins TRBV19 to TRBJ1-5; D is possibly TRBD1 (6 bases). Germline V gene data show CDR1 as LNHDA and CDR2 as SQIVND (reference sequence). V gave up 7 bases and J gave up 6 bases, with 22 bases separating them. The CDR3 has 16 amino acids. CDR3 DNA sequence: TGTGCCAGTAATCCATGGACAGCGGGAGGTGTTCAGCCCCAGCATTTT. Translated: CASNPWTAGGVQPQHF.

This chain joins TRBV6-1 and TRBJ2-7, with D uncertain. Germline CDR1 and CDR2: MNHNS and SASEGT. The CDR3 totals 12 residues. Trimming took 7 bases from V and 0 from J, leaving 7 bases between them. The CDR3 nucleotides are TGTGCCAGCAAGGTCCTCTCCTACGAGCAGTACTTC. It codes for CASKVLSYEQYF.

The CDR3 nucleotides are TGCAGCGTTGAAGTTGGAGGAACCTATGGCTACACCTTC. It translates to CSVEVGGTYGYTF. The chain combines TRBV29-1 with TRBJ1-2; D unclear. With 1 base removed from V and 4 bases from J, the gap between germline ends came to 10 bases. The CDR3 has 13 amino acids. From germline, CDR1 is SQVTM and CDR2 ANQGSEA.

This clone was counted once. The gene calls are TRBV5-1 and TRBJ2-3; TRBD1 matches at 8 bases. Trimming removed 7 bases from V and 4 bases from J; junction bases left unmatched: 8. This CDR3 is 14 amino acids long. Germline values: CDR1 SGHRS, CDR2 YFSETQ. CDR3 loop: CASQSGQGADTQYF. The DNA of the CDR3 is TGCGCCAGCCAAAGTGGACAGGGAGCAGATACGCAGTATTTT.

V and J are TRBV2 and TRBJ2-3; 9 bases align to TRBD2. Trimming took 6 bases from V and 2 from J; bases not matched to a gene: 3. The length of the CDR3 is 14 residues. CDR1 and CDR2 from the germline V gene are SNHLY and FYNNEI. CDR3 bases: TGTGCCAGCAGGAGCGGGGGGTCCACAGATACGCAGTATTTT. Encoded protein: CASRSGGSTDTQYF.

This clone was detected once. This sequence joins TRBV19 and TRBJ2-1; TRBD2 matches at 12 bases. CDR3 length: 14 residues. Germline V gives CDR1 LNHDA, CDR2 SQIVND (reference sequence). The J segment lost 7 bases and the V segment lost 9 bases, leaving 7 bases of the junction unmatched. The CDR3 loop is CASFSGLAGNEQFF. CDR3 in DNA: TGTGCCAGCTTTTCGGGACTAGCGGGTAATGAGCAGTTCTTC.